Following are 8 T cell receptor beta chains from one sample sequenced in a study of shared clonotypes between healthy human individuals. Only in-frame clones appear in the TCRdb table, and some are missing; sequencing was by immunoSEQ multiplex PCR. The sample contains about 1 million clones, about 74% of which appear only once. Sequencing was carried out using memory CD4+ T cells sorted from blood. As for subset: CD45RA-negative fraction. These receptors all stem from a man younger than 35 in good health.

This chain connects TRBV27 to TRBJ2-5; D possibly corresponds to TRBD1 (6 bases). The CDR3 loop spans 13 amino acids. V lost 10 bases to trimming and J lost 2 bases, with 14 bases between them. Germline CDR1 is MNHEY and CDR2 is SMNVEV (reference sequence). The CDR3 coding sequence is TGTGCCACTTCCCGGGACAAACAAGAGACCCAGTACTTC. Translated: CATSRDKQETQYF.

CDR3 bases: TGTGCCAGCAGTGAAGCGCCAAGGAGCTCCTACGAGCAGTACTTC. Amino acid sequence: CASSEAPRSSYEQYF. The chain has TRBV6-1 and TRBJ2-7; no reliable D call. The CDR3 has 15 amino acids. The V end lost 0 bases, the J end lost 0 bases, and 9 bases lay between the germline ends. In germline, CDR1 is MNHNS, CDR2 SASEGT.

The chain links TRBV5-4 to TRBJ1-1; 8 bases match TRBD1. Trimming took 3 bases from V and 6 from J; bases not matched to a gene: 10. CDR1 is SGHNT, CDR2 YYREEE, per germline (reference sequence). This CDR3 region has 15 residues. The CDR3 bases are TGTGCCAGCAGCTCCCCGGGACAGGTGGCCTCTGAAGCTTTCTTT. Translated, it gives CASSSPGQVASEAFF.

The sample holds one count of this clone. This chain uses TRBV7-8 with TRBJ2-5; 7 nucleotides line up with TRBD1. There are 16 residues in the CDR3. V lost 4 bases, J lost 0 bases, and 8 bases stayed unmatched. CDR1 is SGHVS and CDR2 is FQNEAQ in the germline V gene. The DNA for the CDR3 is TGTGCCAGCAGCTACGGGACAGCGACGTACCAAGAGACCCAGTACTTC. Translation gives CASSYGTATYQETQYF.

This sequence joins TRBV5-1 and TRBJ2-2; 7 bases align to TRBD1. CDR1 is SGHRS, CDR2 YFSETQ, per germline. This CDR3 has 16 residues. The ends lost 0 bases at V and 4 bases at J; junction bases unmatched: 6. This chain's CDR3 is CASSLAGTVTTGELFF. Written as DNA, the CDR3 is TGCGCCAGCAGCTTGGCCGGGACAGTTACCACCGGGGAGCTGTTTTTT.

This clone has just a few counts. The chain joins TRBV5-8 to TRBJ1-1; 7 bases line up with TRBD1. CDR3 size: 14 residues. Germline lookup yields CDR1 SGHTS and CDR2 YDEGEE. The junction had 6 bases not matched to a gene; V was cut back by 4 bases and J by 3 bases. The CDR3 DNA reads TGTGCCAGCAGCCATGGGACAGCTTACACTGAAGCTTTCTTT. Translated: CASSHGTAYTEAFF. Full variable domain (remainder filled in from reference TRBV5-8 and TRBJ1-1): EAGVTQSPTHLIKTRGQQATLRCSPISGHTSVYWYQQALGLGLQFLLWYDEGEERNRGNFPPRFSGRQFPNYSSELNVNALELEDSALYLCASSHGTAYTEAFFGQGTRLTVV.

This clone was counted a few times. The chain is built from TRBV7-2 and TRBJ1-2; TRBD1 aligns across 7 bases. J was trimmed by 5 bases and V by 4 bases; bases with no gene match: 4. Germline V lookup: CDR1 SGHTA, CDR2 FQGNSA. This CDR3 comprises 13 residues. CDR3 coding DNA: TGTGCCAGCAGCTCGACAGGGAGGTATGGCTACACCTTC. This translates into CASSSTGRYGYTF.

This clone was counted many times. The rearrangement joins TRBV27 to TRBJ1-5; maybe TRBD1 (5 bases). This CDR3 region has 15 residues. The V and J ends lost 6 bases and 2 bases respectively, with 14 bases between them. The germline V gene has CDR1 MNHEY and CDR2 SMNVEV (reference sequence). CDR3 nucleotides: TGTGCCAGCAGGAGGGCGGGGACGGGCAATCAGCCCCAGCATTTT. Protein product: CASRRAGTGNQPQHF.